One T cell receptor (beta chain) is described in this entry. These data come from a study of T cells in Graves' hyperthyroidism and ophthalmopathy. Patients aged 18 to 65 had newly diagnosed hyperthyroidism that had lasted under 2 months. Reasons for excluding patients were uncontrolled infection, other autoimmune disease, pregnancy or lactation. Diagnoses used clinical symptoms, serum thyroxine and TRAb, thyroid ultrasound and orbital computed tomography. TCR beta CDR3 regions were amplified from RNA. The study used the HTBI primer set for a first-round RT-PCR of the TCR CDR3. TCRdb re-derived calls from the multiplex PCR reads in MiXCR, one entry per CDR3 protein. The table shows 350,000 to 400,000 distinct CDR3 sequences, with over 11% occurring only once. The CDR3 consists of 13 residues. Trimming removed 4 bases at V and 4 bases at J, with 13 bases between. Germline CDR1 is GTSNPN and CDR2 is SVGIG (reference sequence).

The sample consisted of blood. The TCR was taken from a woman in her fifties or sixties with Graves' hyperthyroidism. J is TRBJ1-1 and V is TRBV30, with D maybe TRBD1 (6 bases). The CDR3 nucleotides read TGTGCCTGGACCTCGGGCAGGGGCACTGAAGCTTTCTTT. This encodes CAWTSGRGTEAFF.